These 17 T cell receptor beta chains were all obtained from the same sample, sequenced in a study of blood T cell repertoires in COVID-19. TCRdb's table, derived via immunoSEQ multiplex PCR, lists solely in-frame clones and lacks some. The sample carries 310,000 or so clones, roughly 90% recorded once. The sample consisted of PBMCs or T cells enriched from blood (not recorded which). Every receptor here comes from a woman between 35 and 50 years old who had recovered from COVID-19.

This chain links TRBV18 with TRBJ2-7, with 9 bases aligning to TRBD1. The germline CDR1 and CDR2 sequences are KGHSH and LQKENI. V lost 6 bases to trimming and J lost 6 bases; unmatched junction nucleotides: 12. The CDR3 runs 15 residues. The CDR3 here is CASSPREGQGIEQYF. The CDR3 DNA follows: TGTGCCAGCTCCCCCAGGGAGGGACAGGGAATCGAGCAGTACTTC.

The rearrangement joins TRBV12-3 or TRBV12-4 to TRBJ2-3; a possible D gene is TRBD2 (7 bases). CDR3 length: 13 amino acids. V dropped 7 bases and J dropped 6 bases, with 14 bases sitting between them. The CDR3 sequence: CASTSGGWDTQYF. The CDR3 nucleotides read TGTGCCAGCACCTCGGGGGGCTGGGATACGCAGTATTTT.

This chain uses TRBV3-1 (or the pseudogene TRBV3-2) with TRBJ2-4; the match to TRBD1 covers 10 bases. The CDR3 is 15 amino acids. J gave up 5 bases and V 0 bases, and 1 base lay outside the gene matches. Germline CDR1 and CDR2: LGHDT and YNNKEL (reference sequence). The CDR3 region has the DNA TGTGCCAGCAGCCAAGATGACAGGGGGCAAAACATTCAGTACTTC. Its translation: CASSQDDRGQNIQYF.

The chain employs TRBV27 and TRBJ2-7, with a weak D call TRBD1 (6 bases). This CDR3 has 14 amino acids. Germline V CDR1 and CDR2: MNHEY, SMNVEV (reference sequence). The ends were cut back, 8 bases at V and 1 base at J, with 15 bases in the middle. CDR3 sequence reads: CASGSRDKSYEQYF. CDR3 nucleotides: TGTGCCAGCGGATCACGGGACAAATCCTACGAGCAGTACTTC.

This chain joins TRBV7-2 and TRBJ2-1, with TRBD2 matching 9 bases. CDR3 length: 16 amino acids. The V gene's germline CDR1 is SGHTA and CDR2 FQGNSA. V was clipped by 5 bases and J by 6 bases; unmatched bases: 11. CDR3: CASSPLRLAGINEQFF. The CDR3 DNA sequence: TGTGCCAGCAGCCCCCTTAGGCTAGCGGGGATCAATGAGCAGTTCTTC.

This clone was recorded only once. The V call is TRBV12-5, the J call TRBJ2-5; 11 bases agree with TRBD2. This CDR3 contains 18 residues. Unmatched junction bases numbered 13, after V lost 6 bases and J lost 1 base. CDR1 and CDR2 (germline): LGHNT, FRNRAP. The CDR3 sequence: CASGDGTSGYYGQETQYF. The CDR3 coding sequence is TGTGCTAGTGGGGATGGGACTAGCGGCTACTACGGCCAAGAGACCCAGTACTTC.

This chain links TRBV4-1 with TRBJ2-7, with 15 bases identical to TRBD2. CDR3 length: 19 residues. Per germline, CDR1 MGHRA and CDR2 YSYEKL. The junction had 10 bases not matched to a gene; V was cut back by 1 base and J by 3 bases. In nucleotides, the CDR3 is TGCGCCAGCAGCCAAGGACCCTCCGGACTAGCGGGAGGGTACTACGAGCAGTACTTC. Its translation: CASSQGPSGLAGGYYEQYF.

The chain carries TRBV5-6 and TRBJ2-4, with 10 bases lining up with TRBD1. CDR3 size: 15 residues. Germline loops: CDR1 SGHDT, CDR2 YYEEEE. V gave up 4 bases and J gave up 8 bases; unmatched junction bases: 9. The CDR3: CASSPTAGTGDIQYF. DNA of the CDR3: TGTGCCAGCAGCCCCACCGCCGGGACAGGGGACATTCAGTACTTC.

V and J are TRBV18 and TRBJ2-1, with D possibly TRBD1 on 6 matching bases. From germline, CDR1 is KGHSH and CDR2 LQKENI. The CDR3 totals 15 residues. Trimming shortened V by 2 bases and J by 6 bases, and 14 bases separated the two germline ends. The CDR3 coding sequence is TGTGCCAGCTCACCAACAGGGCCATTACTCAATGAGCAGTTCTTC. Translation: CASSPTGPLLNEQFF.

This clone has just one count. The chain has TRBV6-1 and TRBJ2-1; no firm D call. V lost 2 bases and J 4 bases, leaving 6 bases between the germline ends. Germline CDR1 is MNHNS and CDR2 is SASEGT. This CDR3 contains 13 residues. CDR3 sequence reads: CASSEPFYNEQFF. The CDR3 DNA reads TGTGCCAGCAGTGAACCCTTTTACAATGAGCAGTTCTTC.

This clone was seen a handful of times. This sequence joins TRBV29-1 and TRBJ1-5, with 12 nucleotides matching TRBD1. Trimming took 6 bases from V and 4 from J; bases not matched to a gene: 10. Per germline, CDR1 SQVTM and CDR2 ANQGSEA. The CDR3 is 16 residues long. The CDR3 DNA is TGCAGCGTGCGAATCGGGACAGGGGGCCCGAATCAGCCCCAGCATTTT. It is translated as CSVRIGTGGPNQPQHF.

The rearrangement links TRBV7-3 to TRBJ2-1; 10 bases match TRBD1. The length of the CDR3 is 15 residues. V gave up 1 base and J gave up 7 bases; unmatched junction bases: 4. From germline, CDR1 is SGHTA and CDR2 FQGTGA. The CDR3 spells CASSLSDRGRNEQFF. Written as DNA, the CDR3 is TGTGCCAGCAGCTTAAGTGACAGGGGGCGGAATGAGCAGTTCTTC.

V is TRBV11-2 and J is TRBJ2-3; 13 bases are shared with TRBD2. This CDR3 has 16 residues. The ends lost 5 bases at V and 7 bases at J; junction bases unmatched: 9. Germline values: CDR1 SGHAT, CDR2 FQNNGV. CDR3 sequence reads: CASSPRTSGSDYTQYF. The CDR3 DNA sequence: TGTGCCAGCAGCCCCAGGACTAGCGGGAGCGATTATACGCAGTATTTT.

This sequence joins TRBV7-2 and TRBJ2-1, with 15 bases that match TRBD2. V was pared by 5 bases and J by 10 bases, with 12 bases of the junction left unmatched. CDR3 length equals 17 residues. CDR1 and CDR2 (germline): SGHTA, FQGNSA. The CDR3 region is CASSHLGLAGGGAEQFF. The DNA for the CDR3 is TGTGCCAGCAGCCACCTGGGACTAGCGGGAGGAGGGGCGGAGCAGTTCTTC. The full variable domain, with the rest looked up from reference TRBV7-2 and TRBJ2-1, is GAGVSQSPSNKVTEKGKDVELRCDPISGHTALYWYRQSLGQGLEFLIYFQGNSAPDKSGLPSDRFSAERTGGSVSTLTIQRTQQEDSAVYLCASSHLGLAGGGAEQFFGPGTRLTVL.

V usage is TRBV5-4 and J usage is TRBJ2-5; no firm D call. Trimming pared 2 bases from V and 5 bases from J, leaving 16 bases between. This CDR3 is 15 amino acids long. Per germline, CDR1 SGHNT and CDR2 YYREEE (reference sequence). DNA of the CDR3: TGTGCCAGCAGCTTAATCGGCCAGGTTGGGGAGACCCAGTACTTC. It codes for CASSLIGQVGETQYF.

The chain carries TRBV7-2 and TRBJ2-2; D not resolved. Germline V lookup: CDR1 SGHTA, CDR2 FQGNSA. This CDR3 is built from 16 residues. V was cut by 0 bases and J by 1 base, with 9 bases left in between. The CDR3 DNA follows: TGTGCCAGCAGCTTAGCGCCTGCGTGGAACACCGGGGAGCTGTTTTTT. Protein product: CASSLAPAWNTGELFF.

This chain joins TRBV7-8 and TRBJ1-1, with D maybe TRBD1 (6 bases). The length of the CDR3 is 18 residues. In germline, CDR1 is SGHVS, CDR2 FQNEAQ. Trimming took off 2 bases at V and 0 bases at J, with 19 bases between the two ends. In DNA, the CDR3 is TGTGCCAGCAGCTTATCGGTACAGGACAGACCCATGAACACTGAAGCTTTCTTT. Its translation: CASSLSVQDRPMNTEAFF. The full variable domain, its missing parts supplied by reference TRBV7-8 and TRBJ1-1, is GAGVSQSPRYKVAKRGQDVALRCDPISGHVSLFWYQQALGQGPEFLTYFQNEAQLDKSGLPSDRFFAERPEGSVSTLKIQRTQQEDSAVYLCASSLSVQDRPMNTEAFFGQGTRLTVV.